The 21 T cell receptor beta chains below all came from one sample that was sequenced in a study of neurological immune-mediated disorders. Each CDR3 protein gets one entry after TCRdb re-called the 5' RACE reads with MiXCR. The profile shows around 17,000 distinct CDR3 sequences, 3.5% of them singletons. Sequenced sample: CD8+ T cells from blood. Receptors were obtained from a woman between 40 and 55 years old in good health.

In this sample, this clonotype turned up many times. The chain recombines TRBV11-2 with TRBJ2-1; D tentatively reads TRBD1 or TRBD2 (7 bases each). The CDR3 runs to 16 residues. V was pared by 1 base and J by 4 bases, with 14 bases between. In germline, CDR1 is SGHAT, CDR2 FQNNGV. CDR3 nucleotide sequence: TGTGCCAGCAGCTTAGTGGCCAGGGGGGGATACAATGAGCAGTTCTTC. This translates into CASSLVARGGYNEQFF. The variable domain in full, completed from reference TRBV11-2 and TRBJ2-1, reads EAGVAQSPRYKIIEKRQSVAFWCNPISGHATLYWYQQILGQGPKLLIQFQNNGVVDDSQLPKDRFSAERLKGVDSTLKIQPAKLEDSAVYLCASSLVARGGYNEQFFGPGTRLTVL.

This clonotype has ten or more counts. V usage is TRBV29-1 and J usage is TRBJ2-7, with 8 nucleotides matching TRBD2. This CDR3 is built from 13 residues. Germline V gene sequence: CDR1 SQVTM, CDR2 ANQGSEA. Losses at the gene ends were 7 bases for V and 1 base for J; bases not matched to a gene: 6. This CDR3 reads CSAGGGGSYEQYF. CDR3 bases: TGCAGCGCCGGTGGCGGGGGGTCCTACGAGCAGTACTTC.

J is TRBJ2-7 and V is TRBV20-1, with TRBD2 identical over 7 bases. V was pared by 5 bases and J by 2 bases, with 3 bases of the junction left unmatched. Germline assignment: CDR1 DFQATT and CDR2 SNEGSKA (reference sequence). The CDR3 is 12 residues long. In nucleotides, the CDR3 is TGCAGTGCTGGGGAGGGAACCTACGAGCAGTACTTC. Protein: CSAGEGTYEQYF.

Ten or more counts support this clonotype. V and J are TRBV4-2 and TRBJ1-5; the D gene is possibly TRBD1 (5 bases). Trimming pared 0 bases from V and 2 bases from J, leaving 11 bases between. The CDR3 contains 16 residues. Germline CDR1 reads LGHNA; CDR2 reads YNFKEQ. CDR3 DNA: TGTGCCAGCAGCCAAGAAGCCAGGGTGGGCAATCAGCCCCAGCATTTT. Amino acid sequence: CASSQEARVGNQPQHF.

This clonotype was counted at least ten times. J is TRBJ2-1 and V is TRBV7-2; D is undetermined. The CDR3 is 14 amino acids. Germline V gene sequence: CDR1 SGHTA, CDR2 FQGNSA. Trimming left V 6 bases short and J 6 bases short, with 15 bases between. CDR3 DNA: TGTGCCAGCAGTTATGGTCCCCCCCCCAATGAGCAGTTCTTC. It is translated as CASSYGPPPNEQFF.

This clonotype counts as medium-sized. The chain carries TRBV29-1 and TRBJ2-4, with TRBD2 matching 16 bases. Germline CDR1 reads SQVTM; CDR2 reads ANQGSEA. Trimming cost V 1 base and J 0 bases; bases outside gene matches: 3. This CDR3 has 18 residues. The CDR3 loop is CSVEGGTSGRVAKNIQYF. The CDR3 nucleotides read TGCAGCGTTGAAGGCGGGACTAGCGGGAGGGTAGCCAAAAACATTCAGTACTTC.

Ten or more counts support this clonotype. The chain is built from TRBV6-5 and TRBJ2-7; 7 bases are a match to TRBD1. The CDR3 contains 13 residues. The J segment lost 10 bases and the V segment lost 3 bases, leaving 9 bases of the junction unmatched. Germline CDR1 is MNHEY and CDR2 is SVGAGI. The CDR3 loop is CASSYQDRRLQYF. Written as DNA, the CDR3 is TGTGCCAGCAGTTATCAGGACAGGCGGTTACAGTACTTC.

This clonotype was detected ten times or more. The gene calls are TRBV6-2 or TRBV6-3 and TRBJ2-7, with D hard to call. The CDR3 has 14 residues. V lost 4 bases, J lost 5 bases, and 15 bases lay in between. Germline CDR1 MNHEY, CDR2 SVGEGT. The DNA of the CDR3 is TGTGCCAGCAGTTGGCCCCCCTCTGGGCACGAGCAGTACTTC. It yields the protein CASSWPPSGHEQYF.

Of note for this clonotype: Relative to the germline gene, one junction end is altered; a read error may explain this. V is TRBV2 and J is TRBJ2-1; D ambiguous. The CDR3 sequence is 13 residues long. Germline V CDR1 and CDR2: SNHLY, FYNNEI. CDR3: CATPRGRYNEQSF. The DNA for the CDR3 is TGTGCCACGCCACGTGGCAGATACAATGAGCAGTCCTTC.

The sample holds many counts of this clonotype. This chain connects TRBV20-1 to TRBJ2-3; no clear D. Trimming took off 7 bases at V and 5 bases at J, with 13 bases between the two ends. In germline, CDR1 is DFQATT, CDR2 SNEGSKA (reference sequence). The CDR3 loop spans 12 amino acids. In DNA form, the CDR3 reads TGCAGTGTGTCCGAACAGCTAGATACGCAGTATTTT. Translated: CSVSEQLDTQYF.

This clonotype showed up many times. V is TRBV5-1 and J is TRBJ2-1; D is uncertain. The germline gives CDR1 SGHRS, CDR2 YFSETQ. Trimming shortened V by 0 bases and J by 0 bases, and 10 bases separated the two germline ends. The CDR3 has 16 amino acids. The CDR3 coding sequence is TGCGCCAGCAGCTTGGCTCAGGTGGGCTCCTACAATGAGCAGTTCTTC. It translates to CASSLAQVGSYNEQFF.

This clonotype has just a few counts. The rearrangement uses TRBV28 and TRBJ2-2; TRBD1 matches at 8 bases. This CDR3 comprises 16 residues. CDR1 and CDR2 (germline): MDHEN, SYDVKM. After removal of 6 bases from V and 6 bases from J, the junction contained 12 bases not matched to a gene. This CDR3 is CASRPRTGYLAGELFF. CDR3 nucleotides: TGTGCCAGCAGGCCCAGGACAGGGTACTTGGCCGGGGAGCTGTTTTTT.

This clonotype was observed at least ten times. The chain recombines TRBV7-9 with TRBJ2-7, with D maybe TRBD2 (6 bases). Germline values: CDR1 SEHNR, CDR2 FQNEAQ (reference sequence). The CDR3 covers 13 residues. Trimming left V 3 bases short and J 4 bases short, with 10 bases between. The CDR3 region is CASSFSSEYEQYF. The DNA of the CDR3 is TGTGCCAGCAGCTTTTCTAGCGAGTACGAGCAGTACTTC.

At least ten counts were recorded for this clonotype. The V gene is TRBV28, the J gene TRBJ2-5; D is uncertain. The V end was cut by 3 bases, the J end by 5 bases, with 13 bases between. The CDR3 consists of 14 residues. The germline V gene encodes CDR1 MDHEN and CDR2 SYDVKM. The chain's CDR3 is CASSLPRSPETQYF. CDR3 in DNA: TGTGCCAGCAGTTTGCCGAGGTCTCCGGAGACCCAGTACTTC.

The sample holds many counts of this clonotype. As DNA, the CDR3 is TGTGCCAGCAGTTTGTCTCCGGGACAGAGTTCCTTTAAGACCCAGTACTTC. This sequence encodes CASSLSPGQSSFKTQYF. The rearrangement joins TRBV28 to TRBJ2-5, with TRBD1 matching 7 bases. Germline values: CDR1 MDHEN, CDR2 SYDVKM. The CDR3 has 17 amino acids. V lost 3 bases and J lost 6; bases outside the gene matches: 16.

This clonotype was counted at least ten times. The chain carries TRBV14 and TRBJ2-7, with 8 nucleotides matching TRBD2. Germline CDR1 is SGHDN and CDR2 is FVKESK. The CDR3 loop spans 15 amino acids. The junction had 3 bases not matched to a gene; V was cut back by 1 base and J by 1 base. CDR3 residues: CASSQGTSGSYEQYF. For the CDR3, the DNA is TGTGCCAGCAGCCAAGGTACTAGCGGATCCTACGAGCAGTACTTC.

This clonotype was counted many times. The chain links TRBV12-3 or TRBV12-4 to TRBJ2-7; D ambiguous. The length of the CDR3 is 14 residues. V lost 2 bases to trimming and J lost 2 bases, with 10 bases between them. CDR3 in DNA: TGTGCCAGCAGTTTATTCGCAGGTCCCTACGAGCAGTACTTC. It codes for CASSLFAGPYEQYF.

Many counts were recorded for this clonotype. The CDR3 region is CASSQDVQTGANVLTF. CDR3 DNA sequence: TGCGCCAGCAGCCAAGATGTTCAGACTGGGGCCAACGTCCTGACTTTC. The chain employs TRBV4-3 and TRBJ2-6; D is unclear. Germline CDR1 and CDR2: LGHNA and YSLEER. V was shortened by 0 bases and J by 2 bases, with 8 bases between the two germline ends. The CDR3 loop spans 16 amino acids.

The V and J genes are TRBV10-3 and TRBJ2-7, with TRBD1 identical over 7 bases. In germline, CDR1 is ENHRY, CDR2 SYGVKD. The CDR3 is 14 amino acids. V was pared by 8 bases and J by 1 base, with 8 bases of the junction left unmatched. The CDR3 region is CAIGEWDRSYEQYF. Written as DNA, the CDR3 is TGTGCCATCGGAGAGTGGGACAGATCCTACGAGCAGTACTTC.

Ten or more counts support this clonotype. The chain combines TRBV7-8 with TRBJ1-5; 9 bases align to TRBD1. This CDR3 is 15 amino acids long. Germline CDR1 is SGHVS and CDR2 is FQNEAQ. With 4 bases clipped from V and 1 base from J, the junction kept 2 bases outside the gene matches. The CDR3, as DNA: TGTGCCAGCAGCTCTGGACAGGGGAGCAATCAGCCCCAGCATTTT. This codes for CASSSGQGSNQPQHF. Complete variable domain (other parts from reference TRBV7-8 and TRBJ1-5): GAGVSQSPRYKVAKRGQDVALRCDPISGHVSLFWYQQALGQGPEFLTYFQNEAQLDKSGLPSDRFFAERPEGSVSTLKIQRTQQEDSAVYLCASSSGQGSNQPQHFGDGTRLSIL.

This clonotype has ten or more counts. This chain connects TRBV10-1 to TRBJ1-6, with TRBD1 as a possible D gene (6 bases). The CDR3 length is 14 residues. V was clipped by 4 bases and J by 10 bases, with 14 bases between them. Germline V gives CDR1 WNHNN, CDR2 SYGVQD (reference sequence). The CDR3 coding sequence is TGCGCCAGCAGTGGACAGGATAAAGGGTCACCCCTCCACTTT. Translating gives CASSGQDKGSPLHF.